One and the same sample provided the 11 T cell receptor beta chains below, sequenced in a study of blood T cell repertoires in COVID-19. Clones were read by immunoSEQ multiplex PCR, and TCRdb kept only the in-frame ones, dropping some. The sample consists of around 39,000 clones, 80% of them appearing once. Sequencing was done on a sample of peripheral blood. All receptors derive from a woman aged 70-85 years with acute or convalescent COVID-19.

The chain combines TRBV18 with TRBJ1-1; D may be TRBD1 (6 bases). V lost 4 bases and J lost 4, with 10 bases in between. This CDR3 spans 13 amino acids. From germline, CDR1 is KGHSH and CDR2 LQKENI. The DNA for the CDR3 is TGTGCCAGCTCACTACAGGGATCCACTGAAGCTTTCTTT. Protein: CASSLQGSTEAFF.

The chain links TRBV5-6 to TRBJ2-3, with 11 bases that match TRBD1. This CDR3 spans 17 amino acids. With V trimmed by 1 base and J by 6 bases, 10 bases remained unmatched. Germline assignment: CDR1 SGHDT and CDR2 YYEEEE. The CDR3 nucleotides read TGTGCCAGCAGCTTGTCAAGGACAGGGGGCGCAGAGGATACGCAGTATTTT. Its translation: CASSLSRTGGAEDTQYF.

This chain connects TRBV4-1 to TRBJ2-3; 7 bases are shared with TRBD2. The V segment lost 1 base and the J segment 3 bases; nucleotides outside the gene matches: 4. Per germline, CDR1 MGHRA and CDR2 YSYEKL. CDR3 length equals 15 residues. Written as DNA, the CDR3 is TGCGCCAGCAGCCAAGCGGGGGGTATGACAGATACGCAGTATTTT. Translation gives CASSQAGGMTDTQYF.

The chain uses TRBV28 and TRBJ2-2, with 12 bases that match TRBD2. From germline, CDR1 is MDHEN and CDR2 SYDVKM. The CDR3 consists of 15 residues. With V trimmed by 2 bases and J by 7 bases, 2 bases remained unmatched. DNA of the CDR3: TGTGCCAGCAGTTTAGGACTAGCGGGATTCGGGGAGCTGTTTTTT. Its protein is CASSLGLAGFGELFF.

The chain is built from TRBV27 and TRBJ2-1; 7 positions match TRBD2. Germline trimming cut 10 bases from V and 0 bases from J; bases unmatched to any gene: 9. The CDR3 is 15 residues long. Germline assignment: CDR1 MNHEY and CDR2 SMNVEV (reference sequence). CDR3 nucleotide sequence: TGTGCCACCAAACCGGGACTATCCTCCTACAATGAGCAGTTCTTC. Translation gives CATKPGLSSYNEQFF.

J is TRBJ1-2 and V is TRBV24-1; D unresolved. Trimming shortened V by 5 bases and J by 4 bases, and 13 bases separated the two germline ends. This CDR3 spans 14 amino acids. Germline assignment: CDR1 KGHDR and CDR2 SFDVKD. CDR3 DNA sequence: TGTGCCACCAGTGTTGGGTCGGGGAGCTATGGCTACACCTTC. It encodes CATSVGSGSYGYTF.

This chain links TRBV18 with TRBJ2-1, with a tentative D call TRBD1 (6 bases). CDR1 and CDR2 from the germline V gene are KGHSH and LQKENI. V shed 2 bases and J shed 10 bases, with 9 bases lying between them. The CDR3 consists of 12 residues. The CDR3 here is CASSPIGTEQFF. The CDR3 region has the DNA TGTGCCAGCTCACCAATAGGGACAGAGCAGTTCTTC.

In this sample, this clone turned up a few times. The chain joins TRBV21-1 to TRBJ2-1; TRBD2 is the table's D call and was not checked against the DNA. TRBV21-1 is annotated as a pseudogene. This CDR3 spans 14 amino acids. The CDR3 loop is CASSESGGLTSVFF. CDR3 in DNA: TGTGCCAGCAGCGAAAGCGGGGGTCTCACTTCAGTGTTCTTC.

The J gene is TRBJ2-1, the V gene TRBV7-2; D gene uncertain. There are 14 residues in the CDR3. Germline V gene sequence: CDR1 SGHTA, CDR2 FQGNSA. The V and J ends lost 2 bases and 7 bases respectively, with 12 bases between them. CDR3 sequence reads: CASSLRRRPNEQFF. CDR3 nucleotides: TGTGCCAGCAGCTTAAGGAGACGACCTAATGAGCAGTTCTTC.

The rearrangement links TRBV6-6 to TRBJ2-5, with 9 positions matching TRBD2. V was clipped by 5 bases and J by 4 bases; unmatched bases: 17. This CDR3 comprises 18 residues. CDR1 MNHNY and CDR2 SVGAGI come from the germline V gene (reference sequence). CDR3 bases: TGTGCCAGCAGTCCCCGTGTGCGCGGGGGGGGGCAGGGAGAGACCCAGTACTTC. As protein: CASSPRVRGGGQGETQYF.

The chain joins TRBV24-1 to TRBJ1-6; TRBD1 matches at 7 bases. The V and J ends lost 12 bases and 9 bases, in that order; junction bases with no gene match: 13. The length of the CDR3 is 14 residues. Germline values: CDR1 KGHDR, CDR2 SFDVKD. CDR3 sequence: CAPPRKGACSPLHF. In DNA, the CDR3 is TGTGCCCCCCCCCGTAAGGGGGCATGTTCACCCCTCCACTTT.